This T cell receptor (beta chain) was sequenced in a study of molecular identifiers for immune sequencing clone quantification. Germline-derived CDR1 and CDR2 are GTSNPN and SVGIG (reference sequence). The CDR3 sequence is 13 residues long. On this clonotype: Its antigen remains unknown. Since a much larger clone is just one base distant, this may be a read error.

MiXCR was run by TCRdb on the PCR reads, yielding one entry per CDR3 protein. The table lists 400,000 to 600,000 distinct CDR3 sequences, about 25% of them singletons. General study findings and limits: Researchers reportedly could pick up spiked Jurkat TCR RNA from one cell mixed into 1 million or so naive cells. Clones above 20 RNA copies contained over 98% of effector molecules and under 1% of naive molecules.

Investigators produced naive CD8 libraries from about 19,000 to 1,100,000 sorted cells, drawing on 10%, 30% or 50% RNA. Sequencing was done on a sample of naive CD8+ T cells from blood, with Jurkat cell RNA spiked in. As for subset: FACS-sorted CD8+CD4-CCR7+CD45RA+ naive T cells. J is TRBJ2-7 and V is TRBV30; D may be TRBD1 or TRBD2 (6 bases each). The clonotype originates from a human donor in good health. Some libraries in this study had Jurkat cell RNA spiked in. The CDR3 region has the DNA TGTGCCTGGAGTGTACTCGGGGGCTACAAGCAGTACTTC. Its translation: CAWSVLGGYKQYF.